The 11 T cell receptor beta chains below all came from one sample that was sequenced in a study of cytomegalovirus exposure and HLA in healthy donors. TCRdb's copy holds only in-frame clones and misses some; the assay was immunoSEQ multiplex PCR. The sample includes 55,000 to 75,000 clones, 90% to 95% seen only once; the top ten take 4.4%. Sequenced input: PBMCs. These receptors came from a man aged 18 to 30 in good health and CMV-seropositive.

This chain connects TRBV28 to TRBJ1-1, with 10 bases matching TRBD1. Looked up from germline, CDR1 is MDHEN and CDR2 is SYDVKM. The CDR3 runs 13 residues. V shed 6 bases and J 14 bases; nucleotides not matched to a gene: 12. This chain's CDR3 is CASSRQGARSSFF. Written as DNA, the CDR3 is TGTGCCAGCAGCCGACAGGGGGCCCGATCTTCCTTCTTT.

Points on this clone: The junction does not match germline at one end; this may be a read error. V is TRBV7-7 and J is TRBJ2-2; TRBD1 agrees at 8 bases. Germline CDR1 SSHAT, CDR2 FNYEAQ (reference sequence). The CDR3 has 14 amino acids. In DNA, the CDR3 is TGTGCTAGCAGCTCGACAGGGGTCGCCGGGGAGCTGTTTTTT. Protein sequence: CASSSTGVAGELFF.

The V gene is TRBV19, the J gene TRBJ2-3; TRBD1 is a possible D gene (5 bases). Trimming pared 1 base from V and 5 bases from J, leaving 16 bases between. The CDR3 length is 16 residues. Germline-derived CDR1 and CDR2 are LNHDA and SQIVND (reference sequence). The DNA for the CDR3 is TGTGCCAGTAGTATAGCGGGTGAAGGGGCGCGAGATACGCAGTATTTT. Residues: CASSIAGEGARDTQYF.

The chain carries TRBV28 and TRBJ2-7, with 11 nucleotides matching TRBD2. The CDR3 runs to 17 residues. V lost 4 bases and J lost 9; bases outside the gene matches: 17. The V gene's germline CDR1 is MDHEN and CDR2 SYDVKM. The CDR3 loop is CASSSSILAGAGVAQYF. CDR3 DNA sequence: TGTGCCAGCAGTTCATCAATACTAGCGGGGGCGGGAGTGGCGCAGTACTTC.

This chain links TRBV10-3 with TRBJ2-7; 8 bases line up with TRBD1. V shed 0 bases and J 7 bases; nucleotides not matched to a gene: 5. Germline CDR1 is ENHRY and CDR2 is SYGVKD. This CDR3 region has 14 residues. The CDR3 sequence: CAISESDREREQYF. DNA of the CDR3: TGTGCCATCAGTGAGTCGGACAGGGAAAGAGAGCAGTACTTC.

V and J are TRBV27 and TRBJ2-7, with D tentatively TRBD2 (5 bases). V dropped 6 bases and J dropped 0 bases, with 15 bases sitting between them. The CDR3 is 15 amino acids. Germline CDR1 is MNHEY and CDR2 is SMNVEV (reference sequence). The CDR3 DNA sequence: TGTGCCAGCAGGGTAAATAGCGCTAGCTCCTACGAGCAGTACTTC. Translation gives CASRVNSASSYEQYF.

This chain links TRBV15 with TRBJ1-1; unclear D gene. Germline V lookup: CDR1 LNHNV, CDR2 YYDKDF (reference sequence). V shed 0 bases and J shed 7 bases, with 12 bases lying between them. CDR3 length: 14 residues. CDR3 residues: CATSRDLVSREAFF. The DNA of the CDR3 is TGTGCCACCAGCAGAGATCTAGTGTCGCGTGAAGCTTTCTTT.

V is TRBV11-2 and J is TRBJ2-7; TRBD2 matches 9 bases. The CDR3 has 16 amino acids. V trimming: 5 bases; J trimming: 3 bases; junction bases outside the gene matches: 11. The V gene's germline CDR1 is SGHAT and CDR2 FQNNGV. CDR3: CASSPPSGTSRYEQYF. Here the CDR3 DNA reads TGTGCCAGCAGCCCCCCCTCCGGGACTAGCCGCTACGAGCAGTACTTC.

This chain connects TRBV13 to TRBJ1-2; 12 bases fit TRBD1. Per the germline V gene, CDR1 is PRHDT and CDR2 is FYEKMQ (reference sequence). Trimming at V came to 5 bases and at J to 4 bases, leaving 5 bases not matched to a gene. CDR3 size: 15 residues. The CDR3 region is CASSRGTGGFYGYTF. The CDR3 region has the DNA TGTGCCAGCAGCCGTGGGACAGGGGGCTTCTATGGCTACACCTTC.

This clone occurred a few times. The chain is built from TRBV6-4 and TRBJ2-3; D is perhaps TRBD2 (7 bases). CDR1 and CDR2 (germline): MRHNA, SNTAGT. CDR3 length: 15 amino acids. Trimming left V 3 bases short and J 0 bases short, with 10 bases between. The CDR3 spells CASSEGGGSTDTQYF. CDR3 sequence (DNA): TGTGCCAGCAGTGAAGGGGGGGGGAGCACAGATACGCAGTATTTT.

The rearrangement links TRBV11-2 to TRBJ1-1, with D unclear. CDR3 length: 13 residues. From germline, CDR1 is SGHAT and CDR2 FQNNGV. V lost 1 base and J lost 4, with 7 bases in between. The chain's CDR3 is CASSLGSGTEAFF. The DNA for the CDR3 is TGTGCCAGCAGCTTAGGGTCCGGCACTGAAGCTTTCTTT. The variable domain in full, with the rest retrieved from reference TRBV11-2 and TRBJ1-1, is EAGVAQSPRYKIIEKRQSVAFWCNPISGHATLYWYQQILGQGPKLLIQFQNNGVVDDSQLPKDRFSAERLKGVDSTLKIQPAKLEDSAVYLCASSLGSGTEAFFGQGTRLTVV.